Below are 18 T cell receptor beta chains sequenced from a single sample in a study of read filtering for tumor transcriptome and immune sequencing (TCRdb year 2020). Sequenced on an Illumina HiSeq 4000. Starting from roughly 440 ng RNA, TCR libraries were constructed with the Immunoverse kit using molecular barcoded adaptors that cover the alpha/delta and beta/gamma chains. TCRdb applied fastp at Q25 and MiXCR to the public reads, then kept only in-frame beta chains. Each entry is one CDR3 protein sequence, shown with its most common DNA and genes. For this sample there are 100,000 to 150,000 distinct CDR3 sequences; 13% appear just once. The ten top clones hold roughly 9.6% of the sample. The specimen sequenced was a population of CD138-negative cells sorted from bone marrow. What the cell subset or site label conveys for this sample: bone marrow mononuclear cells depleted of CD138+ plasma/myeloma cells by negative magnetic selection. The receptors come from a donor aged 40 or older with multiple myeloma.

This clonotype was counted many times. J is TRBJ2-3 and V is TRBV6-1; 10 nucleotides agree with TRBD2. The germline V gene encodes CDR1 MNHNS and CDR2 SASEGT. J gave up 2 bases and V 6 bases, and 8 bases lay outside the gene matches. The CDR3 spans 16 residues. For the CDR3, the DNA is TGTGCCAGCAGATTCCCCGGGACTAGCGTCACAGATACGCAGTATTTT. Its translation: CASRFPGTSVTDTQYF.

The chain is built from TRBV7-9 and TRBJ2-2; D is possibly TRBD1 (5 bases). V lost 2 bases to trimming and J lost 4 bases, with 5 bases between them. The CDR3 is made up of 13 amino acids. Germline V gene lookup returns CDR1 SEHNR and CDR2 FQNEAQ (reference sequence). CDR3 region: CASSLQGTGELFF. In DNA form, the CDR3 reads TGTGCCAGCAGCTTACAGGGCACCGGGGAGCTGTTTTTT.

Concerning this clonotype: A single base separates this from a much larger clone, so it may be a read error. V and J are TRBV6-2 or TRBV6-3 and TRBJ2-7; D might be TRBD2 (6 bases). CDR1 MNHEY and CDR2 SVGEGT come from the germline V gene. V dropped 5 bases and J dropped 7 bases, with 21 bases sitting between them. The CDR3 consists of 15 residues. CDR3 protein: CASSHLRTTSGEQYF. In DNA form, the CDR3 reads TGTGCCAGCAGTCACCTCAGGACTACCTCGGGAGAGCAGTACTTC.

This clonotype was detected ten times or more. This sequence joins TRBV18 and TRBJ2-1; the match to TRBD1 covers 9 bases. The CDR3 sequence is 15 residues long. The J segment lost 6 bases and the V segment lost 3 bases, leaving 6 bases of the junction unmatched. The germline V gene has CDR1 KGHSH and CDR2 LQKENI. The CDR3 coding sequence is TGTGCCAGCTCACCCATACAGGGGGCTCTCAATGAGCAGTTCTTC. Protein sequence: CASSPIQGALNEQFF.

The sample holds many counts of this clonotype. The chain is built from TRBV7-2 and TRBJ2-3, with 7 bases matching TRBD2. Per the germline V gene, CDR1 is SGHTA and CDR2 is FQGNSA. The ends lost 3 bases at V and 5 bases at J; junction bases unmatched: 5. This CDR3 contains 14 residues. As DNA, the CDR3 is TGTGCCAGCAGCTTCGCGGGAGCCGGAGATACGCAGTATTTT. Its translation is CASSFAGAGDTQYF.

To note about this clonotype: This sequence may be a read error, since a much larger clone differs from it by one base. The chain links TRBV6-5 to TRBJ2-7; D is possibly TRBD1 or TRBD2 (6 bases each). This CDR3 has 13 amino acids. CDR1 and CDR2 from the germline V gene are MNHEY and SVGAGI. The CDR3 spells CASSWGAQGERYF. The CDR3 DNA reads TGTGCCAGCAGTTGGGGGGCGCAGGGCGAGCGGTACTTC.

This clonotype was recorded at least ten times. The chain is built from TRBV7-9 and TRBJ1-5; D unclear. CDR1 is SEHNR and CDR2 is FQNEAQ in the germline V gene (reference sequence). V gave up 6 bases and J gave up 7 bases, with 16 bases separating them. The CDR3 loop spans 14 amino acids. Here the CDR3 DNA reads TGTGCCAGCAGTAAAGACGGGGAGAGGCAGCCCCAGCATTTT. Its translation is CASSKDGERQPQHF.

A word on this clonotype: A much larger clone differs by one base, so this may be a read error. J is TRBJ2-3 and V is TRBV28; D might be TRBD2 (6 bases). This CDR3 comprises 15 residues. Germline V gene data show CDR1 as MDHEN and CDR2 as SYDVKM. Trimming took 6 bases from V and 0 from J, leaving 13 bases between them. CDR3 bases: TGTGCCAGCAGGCGGCGGGACTGGAGCACAGATACGCAGTATTTT. Protein sequence: CASRRRDWSTDTQYF.

This clonotype occurred many times. The rearrangement links TRBV6-2 or TRBV6-3 to TRBJ2-3; 11 bases line up with TRBD2. With 7 bases clipped from V and 5 bases from J, the junction kept 8 bases outside the gene matches. The CDR3 is 15 residues long. Germline V gives CDR1 MNHEY, CDR2 SVGEGT. CDR3 in amino acids: CASMLAGGQGDTQYF. The CDR3, as DNA: TGTGCCAGCATGCTAGCGGGGGGCCAGGGAGATACGCAGTATTTT.

This clonotype came up many times. The V call is TRBV7-2, the J call TRBJ2-3; 8 bases fit TRBD2. The CDR3 length is 17 residues. The trim removed 5 bases at V and 6 bases at J, leaving 16 bases unmatched. Germline V gives CDR1 SGHTA, CDR2 FQGNSA. CDR3 sequence reads: CASSPTTGSGRGDTQYF. In nucleotides, the CDR3 is TGTGCCAGCAGCCCAACCACAGGAAGCGGGAGAGGGGATACGCAGTATTTT.

This clonotype has a count of ten or more. The J gene is TRBJ2-1, the V gene TRBV30; no clear D gene. V was shortened by 0 bases and J by 6 bases, with 12 bases between the two germline ends. The CDR3 runs 14 residues. Germline V gives CDR1 GTSNPN, CDR2 SVGIG (reference sequence). The CDR3 protein is CAWSVRQYPNEQFF. CDR3 nucleotides: TGTGCCTGGAGTGTACGGCAGTACCCCAATGAGCAGTTCTTC.

At least ten counts were recorded for this clonotype. The V call is TRBV6-2 or TRBV6-3, the J call TRBJ1-2, with 7 bases matching TRBD1. Germline loops: CDR1 MNHEY, CDR2 SVGEGT. The J segment lost 5 bases and the V segment lost 8 bases, leaving 5 bases of the junction unmatched. The CDR3 extends over 12 amino acids. The CDR3 spells CASGGTVYGYTF. CDR3 nucleotides: TGTGCCAGCGGAGGGACAGTATATGGCTACACCTTC.

This clonotype was picked up a small number of times. The chain has TRBV10-3 and TRBJ2-5; D possibly matches TRBD1 or TRBD2 (5 bases each). This CDR3 has 13 amino acids. V gave up 10 bases and J gave up 1 base, with 13 bases separating them. The germline V gene encodes CDR1 ENHRY and CDR2 SYGVKD. The CDR3 reads CATLQGTQETQYF. The CDR3 DNA reads TGTGCCACCCTACAAGGGACCCAAGAGACCCAGTACTTC.

This clonotype occurred many times. This chain joins TRBV28 and TRBJ1-1, with unresolved D. Germline V gives CDR1 MDHEN, CDR2 SYDVKM. Trimming left V 4 bases short and J 6 bases short, with 27 bases between. This CDR3 has 18 residues. The CDR3 coding sequence is TGTGCCAGCAGTTACACACTATCTAGGAGGCCGTCGGCAGCTGAAGCTTTCTTT. The encoded protein is CASSYTLSRRPSAAEAFF.

The chain links TRBV19 to TRBJ2-2, with TRBD2 matching over 9 bases. The CDR3 runs to 16 residues. The junction had 6 bases not matched to a gene; V was cut back by 5 bases and J by 2 bases. Germline V gene sequence: CDR1 LNHDA, CDR2 SQIVND (reference sequence). DNA of the CDR3: TGTGCCAGTAGTGAAGATAGCGGGGGTAACACCGGGGAGCTGTTTTTT. Its translation is CASSEDSGGNTGELFF.

At least ten counts were recorded for this clonotype. This chain uses TRBV7-2 with TRBJ2-3; D is uncertain. The CDR3 runs 14 residues. Trimming pared 5 bases from V and 2 bases from J, leaving 11 bases between. The germline V gene has CDR1 SGHTA and CDR2 FQGNSA. CDR3 bases: TGTGCCAGCAGCACGAATCTCCACACAGATACGCAGTATTTT. Its protein is CASSTNLHTDTQYF.

The sample holds many counts of this clonotype. The rearrangement joins TRBV29-1 to TRBJ2-1; 7 bases match TRBD2. Unmatched junction bases numbered 15, after V lost 7 bases and J lost 0 bases. The CDR3 is 17 amino acids. CDR1 and CDR2 from the germline V gene are SQVTM and ANQGSEA. CDR3 in amino acids: CSAPSGNSLSSYNEQFF. CDR3 nucleotide sequence: TGCAGCGCGCCTAGCGGAAATAGTTTGAGCTCCTACAATGAGCAGTTCTTC.

This clonotype appeared many times. V is TRBV30 and J is TRBJ1-1; D is unclear. With 2 bases removed from V and 4 bases from J, the gap between germline ends came to 5 bases. Per the germline V gene, CDR1 is GTSNPN and CDR2 is SVGIG (reference sequence). The CDR3 consists of 11 residues. This chain's CDR3 is CAWSLGTEAFF. The CDR3 bases are TGTGCCTGGAGTTTGGGCACTGAAGCTTTCTTT.